This T cell receptor (beta chain) is drawn from a study of blood T cell repertoires in COVID-19. Study context: From T cells, B-cell-depleted T cells, or PBMCs came the material, which was cDNA or gDNA.

In the study's own analysis: Using reference gene primer amplification, nucleated cell counts were estimated. Only in-frame clones appear in the TCRdb table, and some are missing; sequencing was by immunoSEQ multiplex PCR. For V, J and clone size, that table is used; D and trimming come from the DNA. The sample carries 40,000 or so clones, about 86% recorded once. Germline V gene sequence: CDR1 MNHEY, CDR2 SVGEGT. CDR3 length: 14 residues. Trimming took off 4 bases at V and 6 bases at J, with 15 bases between the two ends. Sequencing input: peripheral blood. The V and J genes are TRBV6-2 or TRBV6-3 and TRBJ1-2; possible D gene TRBD1, 5 bases. This receptor was identified in a middle-aged man with active COVID-19. The CDR3 sequence: CASSSDSPSDGYTF. The DNA for the CDR3 is TGTGCCAGCAGTTCCGACAGCCCATCTGATGGCTACACCTTC.